This T cell receptor beta chain was documented in a study of OX40 agonist ivuxolimab in advanced cancers. Study-level information: Patients took ivuxolimab, an agonistic anti-OX40 (CD134) antibody.

Libraries were prepared by immunoSEQ multiplex PCR; TCRdb keeps only in-frame clonotypes and omits some of them. The sample yields 60,000 to 65,000 clones, about 82% seen once. This receptor was identified in an adult with an advanced solid tumor such as melanoma, head and neck, liver or kidney cancer. The sequences come from CD4+ or CD8+ T cells sorted from blood, collected in a trial of the OX40 agonist ivuxolimab.

CDR3 sequence (DNA): TGCAGTGCCAGGACAGGTTATGGCTACACCTTC. Translation gives CSARTGYGYTF. The chain has TRBV20-1 and TRBJ1-2; the match to TRBD1 covers 7 bases. CDR1 and CDR2 from the germline V gene are DFQATT and SNEGSKA (reference sequence). V was clipped by 6 bases and J by 5 bases; unmatched bases: 3. The CDR3 runs to 11 residues.